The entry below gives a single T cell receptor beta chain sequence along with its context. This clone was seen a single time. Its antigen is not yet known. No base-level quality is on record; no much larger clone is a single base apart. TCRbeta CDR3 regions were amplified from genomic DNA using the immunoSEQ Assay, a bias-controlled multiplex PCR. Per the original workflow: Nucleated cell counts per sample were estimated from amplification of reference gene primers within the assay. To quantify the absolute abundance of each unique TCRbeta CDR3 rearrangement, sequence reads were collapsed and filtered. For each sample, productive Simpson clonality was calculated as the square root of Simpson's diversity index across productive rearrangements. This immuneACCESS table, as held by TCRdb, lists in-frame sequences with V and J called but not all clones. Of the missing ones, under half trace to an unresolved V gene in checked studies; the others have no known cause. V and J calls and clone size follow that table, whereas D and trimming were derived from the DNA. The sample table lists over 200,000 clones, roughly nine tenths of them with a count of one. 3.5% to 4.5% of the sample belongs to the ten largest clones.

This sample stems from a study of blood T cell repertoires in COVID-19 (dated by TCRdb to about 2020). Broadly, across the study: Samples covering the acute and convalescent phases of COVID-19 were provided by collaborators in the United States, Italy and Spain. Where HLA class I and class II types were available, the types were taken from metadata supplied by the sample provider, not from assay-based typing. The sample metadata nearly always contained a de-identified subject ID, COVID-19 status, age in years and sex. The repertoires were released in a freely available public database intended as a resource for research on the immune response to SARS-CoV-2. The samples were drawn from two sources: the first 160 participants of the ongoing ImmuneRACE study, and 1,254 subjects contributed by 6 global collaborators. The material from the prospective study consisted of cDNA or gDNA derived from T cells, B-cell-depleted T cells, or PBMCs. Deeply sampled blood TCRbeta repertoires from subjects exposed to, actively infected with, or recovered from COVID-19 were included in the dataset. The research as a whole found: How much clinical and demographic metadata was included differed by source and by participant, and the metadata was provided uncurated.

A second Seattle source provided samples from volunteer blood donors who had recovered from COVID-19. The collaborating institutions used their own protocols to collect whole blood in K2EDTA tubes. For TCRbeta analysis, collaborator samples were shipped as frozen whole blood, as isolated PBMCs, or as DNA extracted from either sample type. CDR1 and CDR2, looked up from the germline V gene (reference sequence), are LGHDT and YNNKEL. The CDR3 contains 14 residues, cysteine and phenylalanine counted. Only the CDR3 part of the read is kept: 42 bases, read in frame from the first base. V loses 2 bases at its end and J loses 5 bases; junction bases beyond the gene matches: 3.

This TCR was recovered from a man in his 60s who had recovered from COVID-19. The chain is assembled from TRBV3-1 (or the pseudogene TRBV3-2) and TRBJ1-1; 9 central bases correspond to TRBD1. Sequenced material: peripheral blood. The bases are TGTGCCAGCAGCCAAACAGGGGGCTATACTGAAGCTTTCTTT. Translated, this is CASSQTGGYTEAFF.